These T cell receptor beta chains were read from a single sample in a study of OX40 agonist ivuxolimab in advanced cancers. Method: immunoSEQ multiplex PCR; TCRdb's copy keeps in-frame clones and lacks some. The table lists around 70,000 clones, about 80% of them singletons, with 6.9% in the top ten. The starting material was CD4+ or CD8+ T cells sorted from blood, obtained in a trial of the OX40 agonist ivuxolimab. The receptors stem from an adult with an advanced solid tumor such as melanoma, head and neck, liver or kidney cancer. Both conserved end residues are part of each CDR3. D genes are given only for firm matches. For some rows the clone size is stated as once, few or many, or as a class when expanded; others skip it.

D	V	size	J	CDR3	DNA
.	TRBV27	.	TRBJ2-7	CASSPSGTAPYEQYF	TGTGCCAGCAGTCCCTCCGGGACTGCCCCTTACGAGCAGTACTTC
.	TRBV13	.	TRBJ2-7	CASSLASYEQYF	TGTGCCAGCAGCTTGGCTTCCTACGAGCAGTACTTC
TRBD1	TRBV7-2	.	TRBJ1-5	CASSLGQGHNQPQHF	TGTGCCAGCAGCTTAGGACAGGGACACAATCAGCCCCAGCATTTT
TRBD2	TRBV4-2	.	TRBJ2-2	CASSQELAGGNTGELFF	TGTGCCAGCAGCCAAGAGTTAGCGGGGGGGAACACCGGGGAGCTGTTTTTT
TRBD2	TRBV18	.	TRBJ2-7	CASSPRSLAGAYSYEQYF	TGTGCCAGCTCACCACGGTCACTAGCGGGGGCTTACTCCTACGAGCAGTACTTC
TRBD1	TRBV9	.	TRBJ2-1	CASSAMDRDGSEQFF	TGTGCCAGCAGCGCAATGGACAGGGACGGCAGTGAGCAGTTCTTC
.	TRBV7-2	.	TRBJ2-7	CASSQIYEQYF	TGTGCCAGCAGCCAGATCTACGAGCAGTACTTC
.	TRBV2	.	TRBJ1-4	CASSFDDEKLFF	TGTGCCAGCAGTTTTGATGACGAAAAACTGTTTTTT
.	TRBV10-2	.	TRBJ1-1	CASSKGTLVGSTEAFF	TGCGCCAGCAGTAAAGGGACATTGGTGGGGTCGACTGAAGCTTTCTTT
TRBD1	TRBV7-2	.	TRBJ2-3	CASSSGQGKGTDTQYF	TGTGCCAGCAGCTCGGGACAGGGGAAAGGTACAGATACGCAGTATTTT
TRBD1	TRBV5-5	few	TRBJ2-3	CASSPDRSTDTQYF	TGTGCCAGCAGCCCGGACAGGAGCACAGATACGCAGTATTTT
TRBD1	TRBV11-2	once	TRBJ2-5	CASSLRQGKETQYF	TGTGCCAGCAGCCTGCGACAGGGTAAAGAGACCCAGTACTTC
TRBD1	TRBV5-1	.	TRBJ2-7	CASSLEGQFYEQYF	TGCGCCAGCAGCTTGGAGGGACAGTTCTACGAGCAGTACTTC
.	TRBV11-3	.	TRBJ2-4	CASSPRLVNIQYF	TGTGCCAGCAGCCCTCGACTAGTAAACATTCAGTACTTC
.	TRBV18	once	TRBJ2-7	CASSPDAPYEQYF	TGTGCCAGCTCACCGGACGCACCCTACGAGCAGTACTTC
.	TRBV29-1	.	TRBJ2-2	CSVAQSRTGELFF	TGCAGCGTTGCACAGTCCAGGACCGGGGAGCTGTTTTTT
.	TRBV7-2	.	TRBJ2-7	CASSLKVRLEPYEQYF	TGTGCCAGCAGCTTAAAGGTCCGATTGGAACCTTACGAGCAGTACTTC
.	TRBV29-1	.	TRBJ2-7	CSVAKGAYEQYF	TGCAGCGTTGCTAAGGGGGCCTACGAGCAGTACTTC
.	TRBV5-1	.	TRBJ1-1	CASSLSRVRNTEAFF	TGCGCCAGCAGCTTGTCTAGGGTGAGGAACACTGAAGCTTTCTTT
TRBD2	TRBV30	.	TRBJ2-1	CAWTSGGAGEQFF	TGTGCCTGGACCAGCGGGGGGGCCGGTGAGCAGTTCTTC
TRBD1	TRBV28	.	TRBJ2-1	CASSTRQGGDEQFF	TGTGCCAGCAGTACTCGACAGGGTGGGGATGAGCAGTTCTTC
.	TRBV9	.	TRBJ2-3	CASSVAGTDTQYF	TGTGCCAGCAGCGTAGCAGGCACAGATACGCAGTATTTT
.	TRBV18	.	TRBJ1-2	CASSPPPNPTGYTF	TGTGCCAGCTCACCACCCCCAAACCCAACGGGCTACACCTTC
.	TRBV5-1	.	TRBJ1-6	CASSVQGMDSPLHF	TGCGCCAGCAGCGTTCAGGGGATGGATTCACCCCTCCACTTT
.	TRBV9	.	TRBJ2-6	CASSVSILRQAGANVLTF	TGTGCCAGCAGCGTCTCCATACTAAGGCAGGCCGGGGCCAACGTCCTGACTTTC
.	TRBV11-2	.	TRBJ1-1	CASSLAGTLNTEAFF	TGTGCCAGCAGCTTAGCAGGGACCTTGAACACTGAAGCTTTCTTT
TRBD2	TRBV5-1	.	TRBJ2-5	CASSLSGTSTETQYF	TGCGCCAGCAGCTTGTCCGGGACTAGCACGGAGACCCAGTACTTC
.	TRBV30	.	TRBJ1-1	CAWAGRTNTEAFF	TGTGCCTGGGCGGGACGGACGAACACTGAAGCTTTCTTT
TRBD1	TRBV5-8	.	TRBJ2-7	CASSKGQPATF	TGTGCCAGCAGCAAGGGACAGCCGGCAACCTTC
.	TRBV5-4	once	TRBJ1-2	CASSREGLSQNGYTF	TGTGCCAGCAGCCGCGAGGGCCTAAGCCAAAATGGCTACACCTTC
TRBD2	TRBV10-3	.	TRBJ2-3	CAISESGTSGGSQYF	TGTGCCATCAGTGAGTCCGGGACTAGCGGGGGCTCCCAGTATTTT
TRBD1	TRBV5-1	once	TRBJ1-2	CASSPRTGGLYGYTF	TGCGCCAGCAGCCCCCGGACAGGGGGCCTCTATGGCTACACCTTC
.	TRBV11-2	.	TRBJ1-1	CASSLGQGRLNTEAFF	TGTGCCAGCAGCTTGGGGCAAGGGCGTCTGAACACTGAAGCTTTCTTT
.	TRBV5-8	.	TRBJ2-2	CASSFARGGYTGELFF	TGTGCCAGCAGCTTTGCTCGGGGAGGTTACACCGGGGAGCTGTTTTTT
.	TRBV7-8	.	TRBJ1-5	CASSLASSNQPQHF	TGTGCCAGCAGCTTAGCCAGTAGCAATCAGCCCCAGCATTTT
.	TRBV4-1	.	TRBJ2-1	CASSQVRTAYNEQFF	TGCGCCAGCAGCCAAGTAAGGACAGCCTACAATGAGCAGTTCTTC
.	TRBV5-1	.	TRBJ2-7	CASSSNRDEQYF	TGCGCCAGCAGCTCTAACAGGGACGAGCAGTACTTC
TRBD2	TRBV10-1	few	TRBJ2-7	CASVEAGVAYEQYF	TGCGCCAGCGTCGAGGCGGGAGTAGCCTACGAGCAGTACTTC
.	TRBV4-1	many	TRBJ2-7	CASSQEIGGGYEQYF	TGCGCCAGCAGCCAAGAGATTGGGGGCGGCTACGAGCAGTACTTC
.	TRBV13	.	TRBJ1-3	CASSLAGPSSGNTIYF	TGTGCCAGCAGCTTAGCCGGACCCAGCTCTGGAAACACCATATATTTT
TRBD1	TRBV28	.	TRBJ2-7	CASSPWTGVTYEQYF	TGTGCCAGCAGCCCTTGGACAGGGGTGACCTACGAGCAGTACTTC
.	TRBV5-6	.	TRBJ2-3	CASSLTDTQYF	TGTGCCAGCAGCTTGACAGATACGCAGTATTTT
.	TRBV27	.	TRBJ1-1	CASSAYRENTEAFF	TGTGCCAGCAGTGCCTACAGGGAGAACACTGAAGCTTTCTTT
TRBD1	TRBV7-9	once	TRBJ1-2	CASSPGQGHYGYTF	TGTGCCAGCAGTCCGGGACAGGGTCACTATGGCTACACCTTC